This TCR beta chain was found in a study of monozygotic twins with inflammatory bowel disease (dated by TCRdb to between 2018 and 2020). Regarding the research as a whole: A total of approximately 30 monozygotic twin pairs were included in the full study, comprising nine German pairs (four IBD-concordant, five IBD-discordant) and 19 IBD-discordant Danish pairs. Within discordant pairs, disease-associated traits were sought mainly by comparing IBD patients with their genetically identical healthy co-twins. Each individual had, on average, about 151 000 unique TCRalpha sequences and 181 000 unique TCRbeta sequences available for analysis. Paper-wide results and their limitations: IBD patients shared fewer clonotypes with other individuals than healthy twins did, most markedly in patients showing signs of disease activity. IBD patients had lower TCRbeta repertoire diversity, measured by the inverse Simpson index, than their healthy co-twins. Background noise and inter-individual variability may have been introduced into the repertoires by the differing immunosuppressive treatments among patients. The results gave no support for a single strong signal or clonotype linked to IBD. The analysis was unable to tell apart different T cell subtypes. No difference in repertoire similarity was observed between concordant and discordant twins, possibly owing to limited statistical power.

A remark on this clonotype: No antigen is known for it.

From each donor, an approximately 2.5 ml peripheral blood sample was drawn into PAXgene tubes and stored at -80 degrees C. Without T cell sorting, total RNA was isolated from whole blood using the PAXgene blood miRNA kit on an automated QIAcube. Deep TCRalpha and TCRbeta repertoire profiling with unique molecular barcoding was performed on peripheral blood of monozygotic twin pairs concordant or discordant for inflammatory bowel disease. Smoking habits were recorded for all twin pairs, and individuals were classified as current, former or never smokers. Preparation of the library involved 5' RACE. For each TCR library, 3,000 to 4,000 ng of total RNA was used. For each sample, cDNA synthesis was carried out in eight separate reactions using SMARTScribe reverse transcriptase. During cDNA synthesis, template switching introduced unique molecular identifiers that contained a 6-nucleotide sample barcode. Two nested PCRs of around 15 and 10 cycles amplified the TCRalpha and TCRbeta cDNA, and bead purification followed each PCR. Before amplification, cDNA was treated with uracil DNA-glycosylase and purified using the QIAquick PCR purification kit. In the second PCR, Illumina TruSeq-compatible adapters and sample-specific barcodes were added. TapeStation and Qubit were used to check library quality and concentration, and approximately 5.5 ng of each library went into the pool. Sequencing of pooled libraries was carried out on an Illumina HiSeq2500 single-index Rapid Run using 2 x 100 bp reads and custom sequencing primers. In the source study's methods: UMI-based consensus assembly with MiGEC version 1.2.6 was used to correct PCR and sequencing errors. MiXCR version 2.1.1 handled V(D)J alignment, clonotype assembly and CDR3 extraction. To normalise gene usage, clonotype sharing and MAIT/NKT TCR abundance, the top 1000, 10 000 and 20 000 clonotypes in each sample were analysed. Diversity was computed as the inverse Simpson index with the vegan R package after downsampling to 27 000 UMIs. Paired Mann-Whitney U tests were applied to discordant twin pairs, and Benjamini-Hochberg correction was used for multiple testing. TCRdb reprocessed the reads, reporting each CDR3 protein sequence once and no DNA. The V and J calls were not made by the authors but by TCRdb's processing. The sample table holds 200,000 to 250,000 distinct CDR3 sequences. The leading ten clones occupy roughly 7.7% of the sample.

According to the germline V gene, CDR1 reads MNHEY and CDR2 reads SVGEGT. Taken from cysteine to phenylalanine, the CDR3 has 13 residues. The protein alone is recorded here. Here the chain combines TRBV6-2 or TRBV6-3 and TRBJ2-3. The sequence derives from a human donor with ulcerative colitis or Crohn's disease, or a healthy co-twin of an affected twin (not recorded which). Sample: blood. The CDR3 is CASSSTRTDTQYF.